This TCR beta chain is from a study of cytomegalovirus exposure and HLA in healthy donors. The PCR made use of 60 Vbeta and 13 Jbeta primers. Clones were sequenced by immunoSEQ multiplex PCR, and TCRdb holds only the in-frame ones, with some missing. This table has a few hundred thousand clones, 80% to 95% appearing once. V gave up 0 bases and J gave up 6 bases, with 6 bases separating them. The CDR3 sequence is 12 residues long. Germline V gene lookup returns CDR1 SGHVS and CDR2 FQNEAQ. On this clone: Its antigen is unknown.

Study-level results: Indistinguishable V segments such as TRBV6-2 and TRBV6-3 were excluded.

This receptor was identified in a girl aged 2 to 10 in good health and CMV-seronegative. The chain combines TRBV7-8 with TRBJ2-7; no clear D gene. What was sequenced was PBMCs. The CDR3 region is CASSLALSEQYF. For the CDR3, the DNA is TGTGCCAGCAGCTTAGCGTTGAGCGAGCAGTACTTC.